A single sample is the source of the 14 T cell receptor beta chains below, sequenced in a study of cytomegalovirus exposure and HLA in healthy donors. Primers: 60 Vbeta forward and 13 Jbeta reverse. Assay: immunoSEQ multiplex PCR; the TCRdb copy retains only in-frame clones and omits some. Of around 140,000 clones in the sample, approximately 85% were seen once. Sequencing input: PBMCs. The source is a woman between 50 and 59 years old in good health and CMV-seropositive.

The V call is TRBV6-1, the J call TRBJ1-2; maybe TRBD1 (5 bases). CDR1 and CDR2 from the germline V gene are MNHNS and SASEGT. V lost 7 bases to trimming and J lost 0 bases, with 12 bases between them. CDR3 size: 14 residues. CDR3 sequence (DNA): TGTGCCAGCAACCGATGGGGCGCTAACTATGGCTACACCTTC. This codes for CASNRWGANYGYTF.

The J gene is TRBJ2-2, the V gene TRBV13; 7 bases line up with TRBD1. V was clipped by 1 base and J by 2 bases; unmatched bases: 7. The CDR3 loop spans 17 amino acids. Germline CDR1 reads PRHDT; CDR2 reads FYEKMQ (reference sequence). Here the CDR3 reads CASSLDVWTGNTGELFF. The CDR3 DNA is TGTGCCAGCAGCTTAGACGTGTGGACAGGTAACACCGGGGAGCTGTTTTTT. Full variable domain (outside the CDR3, taken from reference TRBV13 and TRBJ2-2): AAGVIQSPRHLIKEKRETATLKCYPIPRHDTVYWYQQGPGQDPQFLISFYEKMQSDKGSIPDRFSAQQFSDYHSELNMSSLELGDSALYFCASSLDVWTGNTGELFFGEGSRLTVL.

The chain couples TRBV7-9 to TRBJ1-3; D ambiguous. Per the germline V gene, CDR1 is SEHNR and CDR2 is FQNEAQ (reference sequence). The CDR3 is 17 amino acids. The V gene lost 6 bases and the J gene lost 1 base, with 19 bases spanning the gap. CDR3 in DNA: TGTGCCAGCAGTTCCTCCCGACGGGAGAGTTCTGGAAACACCATATATTTT. Protein sequence: CASSSSRRESSGNTIYF.

The V gene is TRBV27, the J gene TRBJ2-7; D is undetermined. Germline CDR1 and CDR2: MNHEY and SMNVEV (reference sequence). The CDR3 spans 14 residues. V was cut by 3 bases and J by 0 bases, with 9 bases left in between. Written as DNA, the CDR3 is TGTGCCAGCAGTTTGAACAGAAACTCCTACGAGCAGTACTTC. Translated, it gives CASSLNRNSYEQYF.

The chain has TRBV6-5 and TRBJ2-3; 12 nucleotides align to TRBD2. After removal of 5 bases from V and 5 bases from J, the junction contained 2 bases not matched to a gene. The CDR3 extends over 14 amino acids. Germline loops: CDR1 MNHEY, CDR2 SVGAGI. As DNA, the CDR3 is TGTGCCAGCAGTCAACTAGCGGGAGGAGATACGCAGTATTTT. It encodes CASSQLAGGDTQYF.

J is TRBJ1-3 and V is TRBV28; TRBD1 matches at 9 bases. CDR1 and CDR2 (germline): MDHEN, SYDVKM. V shed 7 bases and J 4 bases; nucleotides not matched to a gene: 11. The CDR3 runs to 16 residues. The CDR3 sequence: CASTTPGQGTGNTIYF. Written as DNA, the CDR3 is TGTGCCAGCACTACTCCGGGACAGGGCACGGGAAACACCATATATTTT.

The rearrangement uses TRBV7-3 and TRBJ2-5, with unresolved D. Germline V lookup: CDR1 SGHTA, CDR2 FQGTGA. The CDR3 is made up of 12 amino acids. The V end was cut by 1 base, the J end by 4 bases, with 4 bases between. The CDR3 region is CASSLSGETQYF. The CDR3 DNA follows: TGTGCCAGCAGCTTAAGCGGAGAGACCCAGTACTTC.

The V and J genes are TRBV15 and TRBJ1-1, with a possible D match to TRBD1 (5 bases). The CDR3 sequence is 14 residues long. V dropped 9 bases and J dropped 7 bases, with 21 bases sitting between them. CDR1 LNHNV and CDR2 YYDKDF come from the germline V gene (reference sequence). The CDR3 region has the DNA TGTGCCACGTCGGCCGGACACACCTCGGGTGAAGCTTTCTTT. Amino acid sequence: CATSAGHTSGEAFF.

This chain joins TRBV7-9 and TRBJ1-1; TRBD1 matches at 8 bases. The germline V gene encodes CDR1 SEHNR and CDR2 FQNEAQ (reference sequence). The V segment lost 4 bases and the J segment 10 bases; nucleotides outside the gene matches: 11. This CDR3 region has 14 residues. CDR3 loop: CASSSSRQGWGAFF. The CDR3 nucleotides are TGTGCCAGCAGCTCCTCGAGACAGGGGTGGGGAGCTTTCTTT.

The CDR3 DNA is TGTGCCTGGACAGTCATGAACACTGAAGCTTTCTTT. Its protein is CAWTVMNTEAFF. V usage is TRBV30 and J usage is TRBJ1-1; D is uncertain. V lost 4 bases to trimming and J lost 0 bases, with 6 bases between them. Per the germline V gene, CDR1 is GTSNPN and CDR2 is SVGIG (reference sequence). The length of the CDR3 is 12 residues.

The chain uses TRBV19 and TRBJ2-7; 9 nucleotides agree with TRBD1. Germline V lookup: CDR1 LNHDA, CDR2 SQIVND (reference sequence). The CDR3 runs 13 residues. V gave up 10 bases and J gave up 3 bases; unmatched junction bases: 7. In nucleotides, the CDR3 is TGTGCCACTCGGGACAGGGTCTTCTACGAGCAGTACTTC. Protein: CATRDRVFYEQYF.

The chain is built from TRBV10-3 and TRBJ2-7; TRBD1 matches 8 bases. CDR1 is ENHRY and CDR2 is SYGVKD in the germline V gene. V was pared by 10 bases and J by 5 bases, with 13 bases of the junction left unmatched. This CDR3 spans 14 amino acids. The CDR3 protein is CASRSSGGRDEQYF. The CDR3, as DNA: TGTGCCAGCCGTTCTTCAGGGGGCCGGGACGAGCAGTACTTC.

This clone was observed once. This chain connects TRBV23-1 to TRBJ1-2; 7 nucleotides agree with TRBD1. TRBV23-1 is annotated as an ORF whose role is uncertain. V lost 2 bases, J lost 5 bases, and 14 bases stayed unmatched. CDR3 length equals 17 residues. DNA for the CDR3: TGCGCCAGCAGTCAACCGGGACAGCAACAGACGGGATATGGCTACACCTTC. Residues: CASSQPGQQQTGYGYTF.

With regard to this clone: This same CDR3 is encoded by further DNA sequences in the sample. The genes are TRBV7-9 and TRBJ2-7; the D gene is possibly TRBD1 (6 bases). V lost 6 bases to trimming and J lost 0 bases, with 15 bases between them. Germline CDR1 is SEHNR and CDR2 is FQNEAQ (reference sequence). CDR3 length equals 15 residues. The CDR3 DNA reads as TGTGCCAGCAGTTCTACAGGGTTACTCTCCTACGAGCAGTACTTC. Protein product: CASSSTGLLSYEQYF.